Described below is a single T cell receptor (beta chain) sequence and its context. The antigen is not known. This record comes from a study of a mutant IDH1 vaccine in newly diagnosed glioma. Overall study: At weeks 1, 3, 5, 7, 11, 15, 19 and 23, patients received a vaccination, eight in all. Onset of vaccination occurred 4-6 weeks following radiotherapy alone, or with temozolomide cycles. The study, taken as a whole, reports: Of all patients, about 94% showed vaccine-induced immune responses.

Produced via immunoSEQ multiplex PCR; TCRdb's table is partial and in-frame only. The top ten clones hold 2% to 2.5% of a sample with about 40,000 clones, 65% to 85% of them seen once. The CDR3 length is 13 residues. The V gene's germline CDR1 is SGHNT and CDR2 YYREEE (reference sequence). The J segment lost 4 bases and the V segment lost 9 bases, leaving 4 bases of the junction unmatched. Time point reported: week 11, during vaccination. The investigators gave 300 ug of mutant IDH1 20-mer peptide in each vaccine dose, together with topical imiquimod. Sequenced material: PBMCs, taken from a glioma patient whose treatment included an IDH1 peptide vaccine. The receptor comes from a man in his forties with glioma. The chain recombines TRBV5-4 with TRBJ2-1; 10 positions match TRBD1. CDR3 in DNA: TGTGCCACCCGACAGGGGGCGTACAATGAGCAGTTCTTC. Translating gives CATRQGAYNEQFF.